This TCR beta chain stems from a study of blood T cell repertoires in COVID-19. Overall study: The analysed material was cDNA or gDNA that came from T cells, B-cell-depleted T cells, or PBMCs.

TCRdb's copy holds only in-frame clones and misses some; the assay was immunoSEQ multiplex PCR. There are about 87,000 clones in the sample; roughly 84% occur only once, and 2.5% to 3.5% lies in the top ten. Trimming took off 5 bases at V and 7 bases at J, with 18 bases between the two ends. CDR1 and CDR2 from the germline V gene are SGHTA and FQGNSA. CDR3 length: 15 amino acids. This clonotype was sampled from a woman aged 80 or older with COVID-19, enrolled during active disease. The specimen was peripheral blood. This chain joins TRBV7-2 and TRBJ2-1, with D perhaps TRBD2 (6 bases). CDR3 protein: CASSPGGKGRNEQFF. The CDR3 DNA follows: TGTGCCAGCAGCCCTGGGGGGAAGGGACGGAATGAGCAGTTCTTC.